A single sample gave rise to the 28 T cell receptor beta chains below, sequenced in a study of T-cell memory formation after mild COVID-19. TCRdb re-derived calls from the 5' RACE reads in MiXCR, one entry per CDR3 protein. The sample includes some 340,000 distinct CDR3 sequences, 10% to 15% of them seen just once. Material: PBMCs or a T cell subset sorted from them (not recorded which). These receptors all come from a man between 18 and 29 years old who had mild COVID-19 (a few samples of this study predate the infection). Cell type and time point are not known.

This clonotype was seen more than once but under ten times. This sequence joins TRBV7-9 and TRBJ1-6; D is undetermined. The ends were cut back, 5 bases at V and 7 bases at J, with 12 bases in the middle. The CDR3 totals 14 residues. CDR1 SEHNR and CDR2 FQNEAQ come from the germline V gene (reference sequence). The CDR3 nucleotides are TGTGCCAGCAGCATCACACGAGAGAATTCACCCCTCCACTTT. Its translation: CASSITRENSPLHF.

This clonotype was observed at least ten times. The J gene is TRBJ1-1, the V gene TRBV12-3 or TRBV12-4, with a possible D match to TRBD1 (5 bases). V dropped 8 bases and J dropped 4 bases, with 14 bases sitting between them. The CDR3 has 13 residues. The CDR3 loop reads CASFSGGGTEAFF. The CDR3 DNA reads as TGTGCCAGCTTTTCCGGGGGAGGCACTGAAGCTTTCTTT.

The genes are TRBV7-8 and TRBJ2-3, with TRBD2 matching 11 bases. The germline V gene has CDR1 SGHVS and CDR2 FQNEAQ. The CDR3 sequence is 18 residues long. The junction had 12 bases not matched to a gene; V was cut back by 5 bases and J by 2 bases. Here the CDR3 reads CASSRKRPGLADTDTQYF. Here the CDR3 DNA reads TGTGCCAGCAGCCGAAAACGTCCGGGACTAGCGGACACAGATACGCAGTATTTT.

The table lists this clonotype with a count of one. The V call is TRBV5-6, the J call TRBJ2-1; D gene unclear. The V and J ends lost 2 bases and 7 bases respectively, with 7 bases between them. There are 12 residues in the CDR3. Germline CDR1 is SGHDT and CDR2 is YYEEEE. Written as DNA, the CDR3 is TGTGCCAGCAGCTTACGGTGGAATGAGCAGTTCTTC. This codes for CASSLRWNEQFF. Using reference TRBV5-6 and TRBJ2-1 for the parts outside the CDR3, the full variable domain is DAGVTQSPTHLIKTRGQQVTLRCSPKSGHDTVSWYQQALGQGPQFIFQYYEEEERQRGNFPDRFSGHQFPNYSSELNVNALLLGDSALYLCASSLRWNEQFFGPGTRLTVL.

This clonotype appeared many times. The chain uses TRBV7-9 and TRBJ2-7; D tentatively reads TRBD1 or TRBD2 (5 bases each). From germline, CDR1 is SEHNR and CDR2 FQNEAQ (reference sequence). Trimming removed 4 bases from V and 7 bases from J, with 14 bases in between. The CDR3 totals 13 residues. The CDR3 DNA follows: TGTGCCAGCAGCTCGGGACGGAGCCTTGAGCAGTACTTC. It codes for CASSSGRSLEQYF.

The V call is TRBV7-8, the J call TRBJ1-1; D remains unclear. Between the trimmed V and J ends, which lost 6 bases and 0 bases, there was a span of 11 bases. The CDR3 has 14 residues. Germline loops: CDR1 SGHVS, CDR2 FQNEAQ. The CDR3 loop reads CASSVGYMNTEAFF. The CDR3 bases are TGTGCCAGCAGTGTCGGATATATGAACACTGAAGCTTTCTTT.

This clonotype showed up just a few times. The V gene is TRBV5-1, the J gene TRBJ2-5; perhaps TRBD2 as D (5 bases). Between the trimmed V and J ends, which lost 0 bases and 3 bases, there was a span of 18 bases. CDR1 is SGHRS and CDR2 is YFSETQ in the germline V gene. The CDR3 runs 17 residues. The CDR3 protein is CASSLEWRVPREETQYF. Here the CDR3 DNA reads TGCGCCAGCAGCTTGGAATGGCGGGTCCCAAGGGAAGAGACCCAGTACTTC.

This clonotype was counted many times. CDR3 protein: CASSPTLNTQYF. CDR3 sequence (DNA): TGCGCCAGCAGCCCCACTCTTAATACGCAGTATTTT. V and J are TRBV5-1 and TRBJ2-3; D uncertain. V shed 4 bases and J shed 7 bases, with 10 bases lying between them. The CDR3 runs to 12 residues. Germline V lookup: CDR1 SGHRS, CDR2 YFSETQ. Full variable domain (outside the CDR3, taken from reference TRBV5-1 and TRBJ2-3): KAGVTQTPRYLIKTRGQQVTLSCSPISGHRSVSWYQQTPGQGLQFLFEYFSETQRNKGNFPGRFSGRQFSNSRSEMNVSTLELGDSALYLCASSPTLNTQYFGPGTRLTVL.

This chain uses TRBV20-1 with TRBJ2-2; D is unclear. The CDR3 is 13 residues long. Germline CDR1 and CDR2: DFQATT and SNEGSKA (reference sequence). The ends were cut back, 3 bases at V and 4 bases at J, with 9 bases in the middle. CDR3 nucleotide sequence: TGCAGTGCTAGTTCGGACCGCACCGGGGAGCTGTTTTTT. It encodes CSASSDRTGELFF.

This clonotype showed up many times. This chain uses TRBV5-1 with TRBJ2-3; TRBD1 is a possible D gene (5 bases). The length of the CDR3 is 15 residues. Germline values: CDR1 SGHRS, CDR2 YFSETQ. Trimming pared 0 bases from V and 0 bases from J, leaving 8 bases between. CDR3 sequence reads: CASSLGQTSTDTQYF. DNA of the CDR3: TGCGCCAGCAGCTTGGGACAGACTAGCACAGATACGCAGTATTTT.

V and J are TRBV5-1 and TRBJ2-1, with 11 bases fitting TRBD2. Germline V gene lookup returns CDR1 SGHRS and CDR2 YFSETQ. CDR3 length: 15 residues. Trimming removed 0 bases from V and 7 bases from J; junction bases left unmatched: 3. CDR3 amino acids: CASSLEGTSGNEQFF. The CDR3 DNA follows: TGCGCCAGCAGCTTGGAGGGGACTAGCGGTAATGAGCAGTTCTTC. The full variable domain, completed using reference TRBV5-1 and TRBJ2-1, is KAGVTQTPRYLIKTRGQQVTLSCSPISGHRSVSWYQQTPGQGLQFLFEYFSETQRNKGNFPGRFSGRQFSNSRSEMNVSTLELGDSALYLCASSLEGTSGNEQFFGPGTRLTVL.

This chain links TRBV10-3 with TRBJ2-5; D remains unclear. CDR1 is ENHRY and CDR2 is SYGVKD in the germline V gene. This CDR3 region has 12 residues. The V end was cut by 6 bases, the J end by 7 bases, with 12 bases between. The CDR3 region has the DNA TGTGCCATCAGCTTGGTACGAGGGACCCAGTACTTC. Its protein product is CAISLVRGTQYF.

There are many counts of this clonotype. The CDR3 bases are TGTGCCAGCAGCGCCCTGGGAGAAGCTTTCTTT. Translated, it gives CASSALGEAFF. The rearrangement links TRBV7-9 to TRBJ1-1; D ambiguous. The germline V gene has CDR1 SEHNR and CDR2 FQNEAQ (reference sequence). V was pared by 5 bases and J by 8 bases, with 9 bases between. The CDR3 contains 11 residues.

This clonotype was seen a handful of times. The rearrangement links TRBV7-2 to TRBJ2-5; D is unclear. Germline V gene sequence: CDR1 SGHTA, CDR2 FQGNSA. This CDR3 is built from 13 residues. V was trimmed by 4 bases and J by 5 bases, leaving 11 bases between them. The CDR3 nucleotides read TGTGCCAGCAGCTCAACGCATCGGGAGACCCAGTACTTC. Protein sequence: CASSSTHRETQYF.

This clonotype was seen only a few times. V and J are TRBV29-1 and TRBJ2-7; perhaps D is TRBD1 or TRBD2 (6 bases each). The ends were cut back, 5 bases at V and 1 base at J, with 12 bases in the middle. Germline V gene sequence: CDR1 SQVTM, CDR2 ANQGSEA. The CDR3 has 13 amino acids. The CDR3 sequence: CSVPGAHSYEQYF. DNA of the CDR3: TGCAGCGTTCCGGGGGCCCATTCCTACGAGCAGTACTTC.

Only a few counts were recorded for this clonotype. The chain is built from TRBV5-8 and TRBJ2-3, with D hard to call. This CDR3 is built from 13 residues. The V gene's germline CDR1 is SGHTS and CDR2 YDEGEE. Between the trimmed V and J ends, which lost 1 base and 4 bases, there was a span of 7 bases. In DNA, the CDR3 is TGTGCCAGCAGCTTGTTGGGCCCAGATACGCAGTATTTT. Amino acid sequence: CASSLLGPDTQYF.

This clonotype was seen a few times. V usage is TRBV20-1 and J usage is TRBJ2-3; 10 bases are shared with TRBD2. This CDR3 has 14 amino acids. Germline V lookup: CDR1 DFQATT, CDR2 SNEGSKA (reference sequence). After removal of 4 bases from V and 2 bases from J, the junction contained 3 bases not matched to a gene. The CDR3 nucleotides read TGCAGTGCTACTAGCGGGGGAAACACAGATACGCAGTATTTT. This codes for CSATSGGNTDTQYF.

The chain employs TRBV7-9 and TRBJ2-3, with D perhaps matching TRBD2 (6 bases). There are 18 residues in the CDR3. The V and J ends lost 5 bases and 2 bases respectively, with 23 bases between them. Germline-derived CDR1 and CDR2 are SEHNR and FQNEAQ (reference sequence). CDR3 protein: CASSLPREGGAFTDTQYF. The CDR3 bases are TGTGCCAGCAGCCTCCCCCGGGAAGGCGGGGCTTTCACAGATACGCAGTATTTT.

V and J are TRBV7-2 and TRBJ2-5, with TRBD2 matching over 8 bases. CDR3 size: 14 residues. J was trimmed by 5 bases and V by 3 bases; bases with no gene match: 5. Per the germline V gene, CDR1 is SGHTA and CDR2 is FQGNSA. The CDR3 loop reads CASSFGGGSETQYF. The DNA for the CDR3 is TGTGCCAGCAGCTTCGGCGGGGGGAGTGAGACCCAGTACTTC.

This clonotype occurred a few times. The chain uses TRBV9 and TRBJ1-1; D gene uncertain. CDR1 and CDR2 (germline): SGDLS, YYNGEE. V was pared by 0 bases and J by 4 bases, with 16 bases between. CDR3 size: 16 residues. The CDR3 bases are TGTGCCAGCAGCGTAGCCGGAGGGCAGGCGGGCACTGAAGCTTTCTTT. This translates into CASSVAGGQAGTEAFF. The full variable domain, its missing parts supplied by reference TRBV9 and TRBJ1-1, is DSGVTQTPKHLITATGQRVTLRCSPRSGDLSVYWYQQSLDQGLQFLIQYYNGEERAKGNILERFSAQQFPDLHSELNLSSLELGDSALYFCASSVAGGQAGTEAFFGQGTRLTVV.

This clonotype was detected ten times or more. The chain employs TRBV7-2 and TRBJ1-2, with D possibly matching TRBD1 (5 bases). The CDR3 runs to 12 residues. CDR1 and CDR2 (germline): SGHTA, FQGNSA. Between the trimmed V and J ends, which lost 5 bases and 6 bases, there was a span of 10 bases. DNA for the CDR3: TGTGCCAGCAGCCAGGGATACGATGGCTACACCTTC. This encodes CASSQGYDGYTF.

This clonotype was seen more than once but under ten times. The chain is built from TRBV4-1 and TRBJ1-6; 7 bases agree with TRBD1. The CDR3 is 16 residues long. V was clipped by 0 bases and J by 10 bases; unmatched bases: 9. Germline V gene data show CDR1 as MGHRA and CDR2 as YSYEKL. Written as DNA, the CDR3 is TGCGCCAGCAGCCAAGATCGGGTACAGGGGCTATCACCCCTCCACTTT. Protein: CASSQDRVQGLSPLHF.

In this sample, this clonotype turned up a few times. This chain links TRBV12-3 or TRBV12-4 with TRBJ2-1, with D perhaps matching TRBD1 (5 bases). Trimming left V 7 bases short and J 0 bases short, with 10 bases between. The CDR3 loop spans 14 amino acids. The CDR3 DNA reads TGTGCCAGCATTCGGACACCCTCCTACAATGAGCAGTTCTTC. It encodes CASIRTPSYNEQFF.

This clonotype was counted only a few times. V usage is TRBV7-3 and J usage is TRBJ2-7; D is perhaps TRBD2 (6 bases). V was trimmed by 2 bases and J by 5 bases, leaving 13 bases between them. The CDR3 is made up of 14 amino acids. CDR1 and CDR2 (germline): SGHTA, FQGTGA. The CDR3 here is CASSLGPGVHEQYF. In nucleotides, the CDR3 is TGTGCCAGCAGCTTAGGCCCGGGGGTCCACGAGCAGTACTTC.

There are a few counts of this clonotype. The chain uses TRBV6-2 or TRBV6-3 and TRBJ1-5; D is unresolved. Trimming left V 0 bases short and J 10 bases short, with 13 bases between. This CDR3 is 14 amino acids long. Germline V CDR1 and CDR2: MNHEY, SVGEGT. CDR3 DNA sequence: TGTGCCAGCAGTTACTCGAATTCGGTAGGTCCCCAGCATTTT. Its protein is CASSYSNSVGPQHF.

The chain carries TRBV6-1 and TRBJ2-5; tentatively, D is TRBD2 (5 bases). CDR3 length: 14 residues. Trimming stripped 8 bases from V and 2 bases from J, with 15 bases between. The germline V gene encodes CDR1 MNHNS and CDR2 SASEGT. The CDR3 DNA reads TGTGCCAGCCGTAGGACTGGGGTTCAAGAGACCCAGTACTTC. Translating it yields CASRRTGVQETQYF.

The chain recombines TRBV13 with TRBJ2-7; tentative D call: TRBD2 (5 bases). Germline-derived CDR1 and CDR2 are PRHDT and FYEKMQ (reference sequence). Trimming pared 0 bases from V and 6 bases from J, leaving 6 bases between. The CDR3 covers 12 residues. Written as DNA, the CDR3 is TGTGCCAGCAGCTTAGGAGAGGGCGAGCAGTACGTC. This encodes CASSLGEGEQYV.

The V and J genes are TRBV6-6 and TRBJ1-1, with 8 positions matching TRBD1. Per germline, CDR1 MNHNY and CDR2 SVGAGI (reference sequence). The CDR3 has 15 residues. Trimming took 4 bases from V and 4 from J; bases not matched to a gene: 8. Here the CDR3 reads CASSSGGQGGTEAFF. The CDR3 DNA is TGTGCCAGCAGTTCGGGTGGACAGGGCGGCACTGAAGCTTTCTTT.